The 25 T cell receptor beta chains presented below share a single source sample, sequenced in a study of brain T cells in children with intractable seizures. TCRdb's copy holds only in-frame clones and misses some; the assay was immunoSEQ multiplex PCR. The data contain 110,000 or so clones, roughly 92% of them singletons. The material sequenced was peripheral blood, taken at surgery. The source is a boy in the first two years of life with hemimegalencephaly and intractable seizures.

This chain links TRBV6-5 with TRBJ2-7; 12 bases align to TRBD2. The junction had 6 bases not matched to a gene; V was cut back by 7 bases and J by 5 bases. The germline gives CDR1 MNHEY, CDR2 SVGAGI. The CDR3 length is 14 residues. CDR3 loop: CASTRLAGVHEQYF. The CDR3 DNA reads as TGTGCCAGCACCCGACTAGCGGGAGTTCACGAGCAGTACTTC.

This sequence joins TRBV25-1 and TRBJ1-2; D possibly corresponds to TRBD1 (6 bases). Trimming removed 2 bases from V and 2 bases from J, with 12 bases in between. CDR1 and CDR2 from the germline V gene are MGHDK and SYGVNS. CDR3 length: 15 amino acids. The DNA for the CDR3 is TGTGCCAGCAGTGAAGGGCAGGGGAGAAACTATGGCTACACCTTC. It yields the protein CASSEGQGRNYGYTF.

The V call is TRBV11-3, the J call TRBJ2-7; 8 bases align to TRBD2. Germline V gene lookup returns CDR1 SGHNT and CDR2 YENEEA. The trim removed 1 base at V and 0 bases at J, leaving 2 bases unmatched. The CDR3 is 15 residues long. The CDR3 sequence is CASSLVAGGSYEQYF. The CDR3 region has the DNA TGTGCCAGCAGCTTAGTCGCGGGAGGCTCCTACGAGCAGTACTTC.

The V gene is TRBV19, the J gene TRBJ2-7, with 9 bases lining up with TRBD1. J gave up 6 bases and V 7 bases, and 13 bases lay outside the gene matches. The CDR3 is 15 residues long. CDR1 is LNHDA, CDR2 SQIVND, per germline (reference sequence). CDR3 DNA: TGTGCCAGTACCACGTCGGGGACAGGGTTTTCCGAGCAGTACTTC. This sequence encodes CASTTSGTGFSEQYF.

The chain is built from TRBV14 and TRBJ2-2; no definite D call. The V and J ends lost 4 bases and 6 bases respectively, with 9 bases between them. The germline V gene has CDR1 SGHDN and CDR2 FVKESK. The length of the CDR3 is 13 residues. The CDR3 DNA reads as TGTGCCAGCAGCCGTCGAGGTCCCGGGGAGCTGTTTTTT. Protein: CASSRRGPGELFF.

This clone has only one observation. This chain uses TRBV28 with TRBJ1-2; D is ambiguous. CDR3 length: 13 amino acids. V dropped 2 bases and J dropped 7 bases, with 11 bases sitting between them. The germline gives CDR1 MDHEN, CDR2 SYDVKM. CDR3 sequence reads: CASSLVWGRGYTF. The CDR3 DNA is TGTGCCAGCAGTTTAGTGTGGGGTCGTGGCTACACCTTC.

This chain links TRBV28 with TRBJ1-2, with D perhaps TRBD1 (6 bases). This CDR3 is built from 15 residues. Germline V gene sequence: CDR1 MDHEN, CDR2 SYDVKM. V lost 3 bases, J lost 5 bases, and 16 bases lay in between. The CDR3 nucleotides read TGTGCCAGCAGTTTTAGGACAGCTATCGGGTATGGCTACACCTTC. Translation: CASSFRTAIGYGYTF.

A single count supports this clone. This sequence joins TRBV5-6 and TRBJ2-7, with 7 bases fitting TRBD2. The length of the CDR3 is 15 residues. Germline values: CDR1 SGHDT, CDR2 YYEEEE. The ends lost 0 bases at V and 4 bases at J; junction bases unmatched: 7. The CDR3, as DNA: TGTGCCAGCAGCTTGGCGGGGGGAGGGTCGTACGAGCAGTACTTC. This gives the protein CASSLAGGGSYEQYF.

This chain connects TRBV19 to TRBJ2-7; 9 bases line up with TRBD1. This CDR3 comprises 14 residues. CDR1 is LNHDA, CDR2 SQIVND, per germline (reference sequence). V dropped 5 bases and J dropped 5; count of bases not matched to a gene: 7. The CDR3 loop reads CASSRRDRVHEQYF. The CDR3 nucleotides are TGTGCCAGTAGTCGCCGGGACAGGGTGCACGAGCAGTACTTC.

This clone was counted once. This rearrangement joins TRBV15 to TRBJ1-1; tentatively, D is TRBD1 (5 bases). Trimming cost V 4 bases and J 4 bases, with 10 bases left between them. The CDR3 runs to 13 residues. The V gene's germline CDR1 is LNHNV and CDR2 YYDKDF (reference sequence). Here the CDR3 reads CATSIGEGTEAFF. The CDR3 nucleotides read TGTGCCACCAGCATAGGGGAGGGCACTGAAGCTTTCTTT.

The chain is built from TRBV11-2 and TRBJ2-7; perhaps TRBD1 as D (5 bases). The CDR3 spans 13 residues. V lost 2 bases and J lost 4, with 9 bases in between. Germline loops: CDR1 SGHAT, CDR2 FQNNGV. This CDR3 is CASSLYPGYEQYF. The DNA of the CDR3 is TGTGCCAGCAGCTTATACCCAGGGTACGAGCAGTACTTC.

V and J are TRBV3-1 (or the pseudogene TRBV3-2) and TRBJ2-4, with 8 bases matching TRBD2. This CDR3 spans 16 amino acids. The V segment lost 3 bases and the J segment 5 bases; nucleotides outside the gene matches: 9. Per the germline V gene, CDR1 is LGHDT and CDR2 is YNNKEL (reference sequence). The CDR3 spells CASSQLGREGQNIQYF. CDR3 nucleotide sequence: TGTGCCAGCAGCCAGCTCGGACGGGAGGGCCAAAACATTCAGTACTTC.

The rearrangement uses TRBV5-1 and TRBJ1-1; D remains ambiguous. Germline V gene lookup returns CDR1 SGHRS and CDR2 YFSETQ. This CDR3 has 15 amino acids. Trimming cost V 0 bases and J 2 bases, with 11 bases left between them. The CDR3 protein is CASSLEGPPNTEAFF. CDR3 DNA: TGCGCCAGCAGCTTGGAAGGCCCGCCAAACACTGAAGCTTTCTTT.

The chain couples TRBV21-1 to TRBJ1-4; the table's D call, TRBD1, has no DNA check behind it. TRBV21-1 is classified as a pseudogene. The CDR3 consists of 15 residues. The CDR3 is CASSWPGTGNEKLFF. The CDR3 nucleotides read TGTGCCAGCAGCTGGCCCGGGACAGGGAATGAAAAACTGTTTTTT.

DNA for the CDR3: TGTGCCAGTAGTATTTTCGGGGATAGCAATCAGCCCCAGCATTTT. This encodes CASSIFGDSNQPQHF. The chain employs TRBV19 and TRBJ1-5; no clear D. This CDR3 has 15 residues. CDR1 is LNHDA, CDR2 SQIVND, per germline (reference sequence). V lost 3 bases, J lost 0 bases, and 9 bases lay in between.

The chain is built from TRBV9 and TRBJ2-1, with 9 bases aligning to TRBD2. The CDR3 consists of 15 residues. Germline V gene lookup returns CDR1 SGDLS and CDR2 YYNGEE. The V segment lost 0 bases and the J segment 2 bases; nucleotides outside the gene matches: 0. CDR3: CASSVGGRAYNEQFF. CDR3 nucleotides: TGTGCCAGCAGCGTAGGCGGGAGGGCCTACAATGAGCAGTTCTTC.

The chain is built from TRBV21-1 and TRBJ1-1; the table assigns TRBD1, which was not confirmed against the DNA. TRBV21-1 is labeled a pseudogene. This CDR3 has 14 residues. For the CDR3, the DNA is TGTGCCAGCAGCAACAAGACAGGGGGCGTTGAAGCTTTCTTT. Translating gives CASSNKTGGVEAFF.

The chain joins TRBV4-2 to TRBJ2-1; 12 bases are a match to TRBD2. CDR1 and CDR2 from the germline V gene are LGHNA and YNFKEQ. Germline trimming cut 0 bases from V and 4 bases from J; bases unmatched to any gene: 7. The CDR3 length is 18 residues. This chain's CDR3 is CASSQEGRLAGVYNEQFF. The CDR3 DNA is TGTGCCAGCAGCCAAGAGGGGAGACTAGCGGGAGTGTACAATGAGCAGTTCTTC.

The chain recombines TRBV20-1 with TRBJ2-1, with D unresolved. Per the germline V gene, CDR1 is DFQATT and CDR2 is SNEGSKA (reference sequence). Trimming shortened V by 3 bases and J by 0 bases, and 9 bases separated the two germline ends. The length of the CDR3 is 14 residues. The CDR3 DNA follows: TGCAGTGCTAGTGTCTGGTCCTCCTACAATGAGCAGTTCTTC. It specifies CSASVWSSYNEQFF.

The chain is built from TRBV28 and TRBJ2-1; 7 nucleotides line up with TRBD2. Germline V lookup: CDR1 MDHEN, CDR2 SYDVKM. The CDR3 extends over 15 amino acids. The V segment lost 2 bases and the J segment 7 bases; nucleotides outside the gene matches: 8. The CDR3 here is CASSLGEGWKNEQFF. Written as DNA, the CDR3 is TGTGCCAGCAGTTTAGGGGAGGGGTGGAAAAATGAGCAGTTCTTC.

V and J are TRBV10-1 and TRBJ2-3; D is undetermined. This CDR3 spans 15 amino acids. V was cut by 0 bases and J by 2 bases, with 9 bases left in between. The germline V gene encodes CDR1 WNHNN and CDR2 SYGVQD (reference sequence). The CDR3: CASSESKPFTDTQYF. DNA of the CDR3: TGCGCCAGCAGTGAGTCGAAACCCTTCACAGATACGCAGTATTTT.

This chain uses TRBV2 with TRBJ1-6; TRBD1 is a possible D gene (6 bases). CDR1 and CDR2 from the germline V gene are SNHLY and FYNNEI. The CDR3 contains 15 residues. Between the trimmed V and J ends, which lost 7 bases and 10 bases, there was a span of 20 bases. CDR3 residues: CASTGGQGRGSPLHF. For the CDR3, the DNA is TGTGCCAGCACTGGGGGTCAGGGAAGGGGGTCACCCCTCCACTTT.

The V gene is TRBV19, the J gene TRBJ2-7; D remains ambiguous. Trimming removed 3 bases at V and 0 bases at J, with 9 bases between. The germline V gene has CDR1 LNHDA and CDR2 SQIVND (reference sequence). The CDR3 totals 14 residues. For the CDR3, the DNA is TGTGCCAGTAGTATGGGCCCCGACTCCTACGAGCAGTACTTC. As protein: CASSMGPDSYEQYF.

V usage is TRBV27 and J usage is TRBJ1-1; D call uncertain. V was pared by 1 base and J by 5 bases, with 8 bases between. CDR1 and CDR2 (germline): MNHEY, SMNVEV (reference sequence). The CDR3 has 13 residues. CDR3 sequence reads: CASSLFGWTEAFF. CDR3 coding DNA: TGTGCCAGCAGTTTATTCGGGTGGACTGAAGCTTTCTTT.

For the CDR3, the DNA is TGTGCCAGCAGTCGTCCGGGCCGCCGAGCTTTCTTT. Its protein is CASSRPGRRAFF. The chain is built from TRBV28 and TRBJ1-1; D is uncertain. Germline V lookup: CDR1 MDHEN, CDR2 SYDVKM. The CDR3 totals 12 residues. The germline V and J ends were trimmed by 5 bases and 10 bases, with 14 bases remaining between them.